This TCR beta chain was found in a study of blood T cell repertoires in COVID-19. Study context: Sites in the United States, Italy and Spain provided acute and convalescent COVID-19 samples. In each case, the material was cDNA or gDNA derived from T cells, B-cell-depleted T cells, or PBMCs.

Per the authors' pipeline: Estimates of nucleated cell counts were drawn from the amplification of reference gene primers. Here immunoSEQ multiplex PCR was the method, and the copy in TCRdb shows in-frame clones only, minus some. That table is the source of V, J and clone size, and D and trimming were worked out from the DNA. The table shows 200,000 to 300,000 clones, with approximately 85% occurring only once. Sequenced input: peripheral blood. This receptor was identified in a woman aged 55 to 70 with active or convalescent COVID-19.

For the CDR3, the DNA is TGTGCCAGCAGCCAAGAAGCGGGGGTTCGGTGGAATACGCAGTATTTT. Amino acid sequence: CASSQEAGVRWNTQYF. The chain employs TRBV14 and TRBJ2-3, with TRBD2 matching over 8 bases. The CDR3 length is 16 residues. V trimming: 0 bases; J trimming: 7 bases; junction bases outside the gene matches: 9. Looked up from germline, CDR1 is SGHDN and CDR2 is FVKESK.